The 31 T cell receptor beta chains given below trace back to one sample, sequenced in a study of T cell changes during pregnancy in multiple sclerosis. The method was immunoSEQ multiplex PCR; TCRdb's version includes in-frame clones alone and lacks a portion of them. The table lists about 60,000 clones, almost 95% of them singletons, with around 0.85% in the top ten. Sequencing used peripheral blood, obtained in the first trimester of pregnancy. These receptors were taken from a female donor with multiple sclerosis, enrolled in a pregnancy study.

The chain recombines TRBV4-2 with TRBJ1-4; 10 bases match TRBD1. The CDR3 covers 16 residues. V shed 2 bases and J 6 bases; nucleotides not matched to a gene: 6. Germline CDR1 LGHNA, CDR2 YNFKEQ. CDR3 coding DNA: TGTGCCAGCAGCCAAAGCGCCGGGACAGGGGATGAAAAACTGTTTTTT. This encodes CASSQSAGTGDEKLFF.

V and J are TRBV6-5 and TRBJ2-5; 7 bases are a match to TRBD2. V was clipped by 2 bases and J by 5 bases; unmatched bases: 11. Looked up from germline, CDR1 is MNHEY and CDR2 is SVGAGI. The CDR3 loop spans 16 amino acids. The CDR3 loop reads CASSYRGAGKEETQYF. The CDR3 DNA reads TGTGCCAGCAGTTACAGGGGAGCGGGGAAGGAGGAGACCCAGTACTTC.

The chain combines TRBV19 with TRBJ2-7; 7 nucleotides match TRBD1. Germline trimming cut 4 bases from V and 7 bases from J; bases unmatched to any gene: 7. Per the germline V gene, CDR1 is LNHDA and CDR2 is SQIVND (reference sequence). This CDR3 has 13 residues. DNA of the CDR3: TGTGCCAGTAGTAAGACAGGGATTGGGGAGCAGTACTTC. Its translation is CASSKTGIGEQYF.

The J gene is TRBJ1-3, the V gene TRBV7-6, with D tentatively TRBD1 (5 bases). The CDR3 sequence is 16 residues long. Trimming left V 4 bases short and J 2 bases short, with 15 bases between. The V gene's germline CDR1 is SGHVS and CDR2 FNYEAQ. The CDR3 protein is CASSSSDRNPGNTIYF. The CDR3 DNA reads TGTGCCAGCAGCTCTTCTGACAGAAACCCTGGAAACACCATATATTTT.

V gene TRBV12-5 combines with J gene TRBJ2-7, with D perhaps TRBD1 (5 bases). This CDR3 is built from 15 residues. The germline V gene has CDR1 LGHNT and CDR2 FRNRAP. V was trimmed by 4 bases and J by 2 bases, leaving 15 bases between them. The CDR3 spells CASGSRAGTPYEQYF. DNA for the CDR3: TGTGCTAGTGGTTCCAGGGCCGGAACCCCCTACGAGCAGTACTTC.

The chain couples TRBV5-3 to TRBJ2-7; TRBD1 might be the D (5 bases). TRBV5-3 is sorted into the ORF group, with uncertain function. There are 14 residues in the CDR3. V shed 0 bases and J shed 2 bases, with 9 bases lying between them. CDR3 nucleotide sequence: TGTGCCAGAAGCTTGGGGGGCACGCCCTACGAGCAGTACTTC. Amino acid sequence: CARSLGGTPYEQYF.

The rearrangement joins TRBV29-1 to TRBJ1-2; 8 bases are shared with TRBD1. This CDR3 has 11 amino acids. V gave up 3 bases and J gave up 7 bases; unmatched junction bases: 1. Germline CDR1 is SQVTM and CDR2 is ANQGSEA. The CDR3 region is CSVEDRAGYTF. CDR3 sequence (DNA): TGCAGCGTTGAGGACAGGGCTGGCTACACCTTC.

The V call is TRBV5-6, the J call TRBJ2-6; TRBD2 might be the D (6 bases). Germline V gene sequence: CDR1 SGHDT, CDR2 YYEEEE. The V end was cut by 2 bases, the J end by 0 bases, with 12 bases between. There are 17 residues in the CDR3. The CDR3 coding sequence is TGTGCCAGCAGCTTTTGGAGGGCTTTCTCTGGGGCCAACGTCCTGACTTTC. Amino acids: CASSFWRAFSGANVLTF.

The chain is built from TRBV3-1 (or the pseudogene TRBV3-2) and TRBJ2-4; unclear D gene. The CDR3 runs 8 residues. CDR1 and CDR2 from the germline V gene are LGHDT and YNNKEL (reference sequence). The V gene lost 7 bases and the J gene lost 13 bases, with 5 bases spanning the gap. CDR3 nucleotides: TGTGCCAGCACCTTCCAGTACTTC. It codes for CASTFQYF.

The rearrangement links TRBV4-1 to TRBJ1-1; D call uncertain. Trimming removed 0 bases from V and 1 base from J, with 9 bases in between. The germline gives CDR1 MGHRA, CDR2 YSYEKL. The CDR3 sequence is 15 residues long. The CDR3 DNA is TGCGCCAGCAGCCAAGAGCGGTTCGGGAACACTGAAGCTTTCTTT. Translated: CASSQERFGNTEAFF.

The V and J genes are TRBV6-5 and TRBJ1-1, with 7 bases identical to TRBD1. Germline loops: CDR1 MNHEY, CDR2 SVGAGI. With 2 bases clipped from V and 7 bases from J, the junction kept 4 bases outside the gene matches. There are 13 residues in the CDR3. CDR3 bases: TGTGCCAGCAGTTACCGACAGGGTGGTGAAGCTTTCTTT. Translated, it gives CASSYRQGGEAFF.

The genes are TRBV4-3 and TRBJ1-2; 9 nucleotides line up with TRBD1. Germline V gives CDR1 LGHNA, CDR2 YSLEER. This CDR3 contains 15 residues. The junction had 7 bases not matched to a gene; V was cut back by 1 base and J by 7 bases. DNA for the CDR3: TGCGCCAGCAGCCAAGGGGGACAGGGCTTTTTTGGCTACACCTTC. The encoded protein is CASSQGGQGFFGYTF.

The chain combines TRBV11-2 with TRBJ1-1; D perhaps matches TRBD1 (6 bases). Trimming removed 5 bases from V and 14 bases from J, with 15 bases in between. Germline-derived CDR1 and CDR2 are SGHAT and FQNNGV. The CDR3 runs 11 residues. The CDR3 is CASSNNRDHFF. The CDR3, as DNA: TGTGCCAGCAGCAATAACAGGGATCACTTCTTT.

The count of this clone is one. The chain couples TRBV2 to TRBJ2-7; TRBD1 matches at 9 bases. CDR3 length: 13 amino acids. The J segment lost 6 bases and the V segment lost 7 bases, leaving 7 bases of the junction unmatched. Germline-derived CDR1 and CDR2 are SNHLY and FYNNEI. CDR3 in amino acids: CASNLDRGSEQYF. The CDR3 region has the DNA TGTGCCAGCAACCTGGACAGGGGTAGCGAGCAGTACTTC.

CDR3 amino acids: CASSLVGADYGYTF. The CDR3 bases are TGTGCCAGCAGCTTGGTGGGAGCGGACTATGGCTACACCTTC. The chain is built from TRBV5-6 and TRBJ1-2, with unresolved D. V was clipped by 0 bases and J by 3 bases, with 9 bases between them. Germline V gene data show CDR1 as SGHDT and CDR2 as YYEEEE. CDR3 length: 14 residues.

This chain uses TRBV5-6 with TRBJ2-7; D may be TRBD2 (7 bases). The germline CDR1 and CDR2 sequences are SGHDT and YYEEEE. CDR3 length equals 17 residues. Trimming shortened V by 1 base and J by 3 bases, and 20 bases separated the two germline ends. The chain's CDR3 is CASSLRGGASRFYEQYF. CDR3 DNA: TGTGCCAGCAGCTTGAGGGGGGGGGCCTCTCGATTCTACGAGCAGTACTTC.

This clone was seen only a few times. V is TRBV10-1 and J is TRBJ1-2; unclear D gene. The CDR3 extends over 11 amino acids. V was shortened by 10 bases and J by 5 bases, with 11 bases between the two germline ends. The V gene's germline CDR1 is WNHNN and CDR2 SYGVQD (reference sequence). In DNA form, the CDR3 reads TGCGCCACCGGTGGCGGGTATGGCTACACCTTC. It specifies CATGGGYGYTF.

This CDR3 is CASSLTSGDADTQYF. DNA of the CDR3: TGTGCCAGCAGTCTGACTAGCGGGGACGCAGATACGCAGTATTTT. The chain has TRBV6-6 and TRBJ2-3; 11 bases are shared with TRBD2. The V gene end was trimmed by 5 bases and the J gene end by 4 bases; junction bases not matched to a gene: 5. Germline CDR1 MNHNY, CDR2 SVGAGI (reference sequence). CDR3 length: 15 amino acids.

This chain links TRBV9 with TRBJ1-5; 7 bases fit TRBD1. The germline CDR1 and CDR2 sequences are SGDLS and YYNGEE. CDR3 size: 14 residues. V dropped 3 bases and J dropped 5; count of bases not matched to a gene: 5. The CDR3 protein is CASSATGLYQPQHF. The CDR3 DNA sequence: TGTGCCAGCAGCGCGACAGGGCTTTATCAGCCCCAGCATTTT.

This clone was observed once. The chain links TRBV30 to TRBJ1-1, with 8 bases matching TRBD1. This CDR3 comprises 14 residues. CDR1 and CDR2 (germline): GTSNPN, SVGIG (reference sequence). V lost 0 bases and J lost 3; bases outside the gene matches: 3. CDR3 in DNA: TGTGCCTGGAGTGTTAGACAGGGGTACACTGAAGCTTTCTTT. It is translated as CAWSVRQGYTEAFF.

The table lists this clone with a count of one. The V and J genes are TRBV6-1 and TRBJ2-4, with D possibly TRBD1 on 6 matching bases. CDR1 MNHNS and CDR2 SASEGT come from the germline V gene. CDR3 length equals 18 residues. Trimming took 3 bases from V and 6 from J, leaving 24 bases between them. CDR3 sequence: CASSDLFPQGSVGNIQYF. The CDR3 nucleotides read TGTGCCAGCAGTGATTTATTTCCGCAGGGGTCCGTTGGAAACATTCAGTACTTC.

CDR3 region: CASNPLAGLTDTQYF. CDR3 DNA: TGCGCCAGCAACCCTCTAGCGGGGCTCACAGATACGCAGTATTTT. The rearrangement links TRBV5-1 to TRBJ2-3; 9 nucleotides align to TRBD2. Germline CDR1 reads SGHRS; CDR2 reads YFSETQ. V shed 6 bases and J 2 bases; nucleotides not matched to a gene: 7. The CDR3 consists of 15 residues.

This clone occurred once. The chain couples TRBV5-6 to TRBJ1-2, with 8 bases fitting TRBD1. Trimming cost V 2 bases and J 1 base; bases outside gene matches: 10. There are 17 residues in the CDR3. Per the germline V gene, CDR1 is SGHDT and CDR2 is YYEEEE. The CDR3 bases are TGTGCCAGCAGCTTTCCAACGGGACAGGCGATTAACTATGGCTACACCTTC. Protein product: CASSFPTGQAINYGYTF. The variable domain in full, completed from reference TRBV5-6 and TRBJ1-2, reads DAGVTQSPTHLIKTRGQQVTLRCSPKSGHDTVSWYQQALGQGPQFIFQYYEEEERQRGNFPDRFSGHQFPNYSSELNVNALLLGDSALYLCASSFPTGQAINYGYTFGSGTRLTVV.

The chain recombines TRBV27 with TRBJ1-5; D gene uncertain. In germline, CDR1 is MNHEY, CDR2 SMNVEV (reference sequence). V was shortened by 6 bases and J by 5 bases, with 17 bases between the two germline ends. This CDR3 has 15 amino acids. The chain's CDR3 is CASSRDIHGDQPQHF. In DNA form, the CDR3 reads TGTGCCAGCAGCCGTGACATTCACGGGGATCAGCCCCAGCATTTT.

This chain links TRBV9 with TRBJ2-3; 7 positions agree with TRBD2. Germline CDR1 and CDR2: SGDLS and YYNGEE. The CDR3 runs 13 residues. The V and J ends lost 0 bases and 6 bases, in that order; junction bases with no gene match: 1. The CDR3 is CASSVGLADTQYF. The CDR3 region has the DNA TGTGCCAGCAGCGTAGGACTAGCCGATACGCAGTATTTT.

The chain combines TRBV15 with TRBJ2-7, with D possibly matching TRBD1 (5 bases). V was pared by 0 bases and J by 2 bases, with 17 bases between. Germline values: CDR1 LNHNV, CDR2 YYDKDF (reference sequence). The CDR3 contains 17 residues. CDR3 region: CATSREIQGSPTYEQYF. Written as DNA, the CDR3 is TGTGCCACCAGCAGAGAAATTCAGGGCTCCCCTACCTACGAGCAGTACTTC.

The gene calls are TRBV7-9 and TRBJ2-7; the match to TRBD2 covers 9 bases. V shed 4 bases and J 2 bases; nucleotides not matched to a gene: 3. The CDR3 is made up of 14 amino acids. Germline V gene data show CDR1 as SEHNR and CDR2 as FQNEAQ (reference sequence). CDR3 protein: CASSSSGAAYEQYF. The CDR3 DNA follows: TGTGCCAGCAGCTCTAGCGGGGCAGCCTACGAGCAGTACTTC.

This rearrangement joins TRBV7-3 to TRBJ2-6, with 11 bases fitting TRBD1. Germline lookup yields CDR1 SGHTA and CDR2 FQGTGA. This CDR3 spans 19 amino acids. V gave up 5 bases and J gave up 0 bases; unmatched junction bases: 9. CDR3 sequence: CASSREGTGGPSGANVLTF. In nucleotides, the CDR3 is TGTGCCAGCAGCCGGGAAGGGACAGGGGGACCCTCTGGGGCCAACGTCCTGACTTTC.

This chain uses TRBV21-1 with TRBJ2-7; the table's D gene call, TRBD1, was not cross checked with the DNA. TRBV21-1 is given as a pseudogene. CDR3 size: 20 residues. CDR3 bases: TGTGCCAGCAGCAAAGCACCCGAAGACAGGTTTCAACTTCGGTCCTACGAGCAGTACTTC. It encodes CASSKAPEDRFQLRSYEQYF.

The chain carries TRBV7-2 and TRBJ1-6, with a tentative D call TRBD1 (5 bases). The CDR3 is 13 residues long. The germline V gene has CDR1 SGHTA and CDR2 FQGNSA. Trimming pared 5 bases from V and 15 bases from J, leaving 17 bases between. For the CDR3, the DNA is TGTGCCAGCAGCCCTCTCCAGGGAAATCTCCTCCACTTT. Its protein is CASSPLQGNLLHF.

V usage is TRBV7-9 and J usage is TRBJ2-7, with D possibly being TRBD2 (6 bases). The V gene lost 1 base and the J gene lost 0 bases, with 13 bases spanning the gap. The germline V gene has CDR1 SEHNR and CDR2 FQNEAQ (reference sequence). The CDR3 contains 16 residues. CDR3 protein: CASSLVRGVTSYEQYF. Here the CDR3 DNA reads TGTGCCAGCAGCTTAGTCCGCGGGGTGACCTCCTACGAGCAGTACTTC.